This T cell receptor (beta chain) was sequenced for a study of blood T cell repertoires in COVID-19. Trimming removed 6 bases at V and 1 base at J, with 18 bases between. The CDR3 has 17 amino acids. Germline assignment: CDR1 KGHSH and CDR2 LQKENI. The data were produced by immunoSEQ multiplex PCR, yet TCRdb's version contains in-frame clones alone and is incomplete. The sample carries roughly 180,000 clones, 85% to 90% recorded once. Sequencing was done on a sample of peripheral blood. The receptor comes from a woman aged 55-75 years with acute or convalescent COVID-19. The V gene is TRBV18, the J gene TRBJ2-2; a possible D gene is TRBD1 (6 bases). The CDR3 is CASSQVRGFQNTGELFF. In DNA, the CDR3 is TGTGCCAGCTCTCAGGTCAGGGGCTTCCAGAACACCGGGGAGCTGTTTTTT.